This TCR beta chain was found in a study of memory CD4+ T cells and cytomegalovirus serostatus. Background on the study: This sample comes from healthy Belgian adults, fewer than ten CMV seropositive, roughly 22 seronegative.

V was trimmed by 4 bases and J by 4 bases, leaving 8 bases between them. Germline V CDR1 and CDR2: SNHLY, FYNNEI. The CDR3 is made up of 13 amino acids. Findings and caveats of the study: Repertoires predicted CMV serostatus with median bootstrapped AUC of around 0.96.

Assay: immunoSEQ multiplex PCR; the TCRdb copy retains only in-frame clones and omits some. Seen here are around 50,000 clones, around 78% observed once, and the top ten hold over 0.5%. In regard to this clone: Its target is not known.

The sort gate was single viable CD3+CD4+CD8-CD45RO+ cells for memory CD4+ T cells. Serum IgG to CMV pp150, pp28, p38 and p52 defined serostatus. Total CD4+ T cells were enriched by CD4 positive selection. Specimen: memory CD4+ T cells from blood. The chain is built from TRBV2 and TRBJ1-5, with D hard to call. This clonotype was sampled from an adult in good health and CMV-seronegative. The CDR3 reads CASSVGENQPQHF. In nucleotides, the CDR3 is TGTGCCAGCAGTGTTGGCGAGAATCAGCCCCAGCATTTT.